The 23 T cell receptor beta chains below were found in one sample sequenced in a study of Graves' ophthalmopathy and Graves' hyperthyroidism. Investigators amplified TCR beta CDR3 regions from RNA transcripts. A first-round RT-PCR used HTBI primers, followed by a second-round multiplex PCR. TCRdb passed the multiplex PCR reads through MiXCR, listing each CDR3 protein once. The sample yields 450,000 to 600,000 distinct CDR3 sequences, approximately 35% seen once. The source material was peripheral blood or thyroid tissue (not recorded which). These receptor sequences come from an adult man with Graves' hyperthyroidism.

This clonotype was counted only a few times. The chain uses TRBV9 and TRBJ1-1; 8 bases are a match to TRBD1. Germline CDR1 reads SGDLS; CDR2 reads YYNGEE. The CDR3 has 14 amino acids. Trimming at V came to 7 bases and at J to 11 bases, leaving 16 bases not matched to a gene. The CDR3 here is CASSSDRGRFEAFF. The DNA for the CDR3 is TGTGCCAGCTCTTCCGACAGGGGACGATTCGAGGCTTTCTTT. Looking up the rest from reference TRBV9 and TRBJ1-1 gives the full variable domain: DSGVTQTPKHLITATGQRVTLRCSPRSGDLSVYWYQQSLDQGLQFLIQYYNGEERAKGNILERFSAQQFPDLHSELNLSSLELGDSALYFCASSSDRGRFEAFFGQGTRLTVV.

This clonotype was observed a few times. The rearrangement links TRBV15 to TRBJ2-7; either TRBD1 or TRBD2 may fit D (5 bases each). Trimming took off 1 base at V and 3 bases at J, with 10 bases between the two ends. This CDR3 has 14 residues. From germline, CDR1 is LNHNV and CDR2 YYDKDF (reference sequence). The chain's CDR3 is CATSRGGNLYEQYF. The CDR3 coding sequence is TGTGCCACCAGCAGAGGGGGGAACCTCTACGAGCAGTACTTC.

This clonotype was detected once. This chain uses TRBV20-1 with TRBJ2-7, with TRBD2 identical over 8 bases. CDR3 length: 16 residues. J gave up 7 bases and V 0 bases, and 14 bases lay outside the gene matches. CDR1 is DFQATT and CDR2 is SNEGSKA in the germline V gene (reference sequence). CDR3 nucleotides: TGCAGTGCTAGAGATATGGCGGGGGGCTACTACAATGAGCAGTACTTC. It is translated as CSARDMAGGYYNEQYF.

This chain uses TRBV6-6 with TRBJ1-4; unclear D gene. Trimming stripped 8 bases from V and 3 bases from J, with 10 bases between. The CDR3 loop spans 13 amino acids. Germline V lookup: CDR1 MNHNY, CDR2 SVGAGI (reference sequence). The CDR3 DNA sequence: TGTGCCAGCGGCAGGTGGGCTAATGAAAAACTGTTTTTT. As protein: CASGRWANEKLFF.

As for this clonotype: The junction does not match germline at one end; this may be a read error. The chain uses TRBV2 and TRBJ1-2; 7 bases are a match to TRBD1. CDR3 size: 13 residues. Germline V gene lookup returns CDR1 SNHLY and CDR2 FYNNEI. The CDR3 protein is CASREGTVYGYTF. As DNA, the CDR3 is TGTGCCAGCAGGGAAGGGACAGTCTATGGCTACACCTTC.

This clonotype was counted many times. The genes are TRBV20-1 and TRBJ2-7; D assignment may be TRBD1 or TRBD2 (6 bases each). V was shortened by 1 base and J by 5 bases, with 24 bases between the two germline ends. The germline V gene has CDR1 DFQATT and CDR2 SNEGSKA (reference sequence). This CDR3 comprises 17 residues. The CDR3, as DNA: TGCAGTGCTAGAGGCCTATTTGGGGGGCTGGAATCTAACGAGCAGTACTTC. This codes for CSARGLFGGLESNEQYF.

The chain combines TRBV2 with TRBJ1-2, with D perhaps matching TRBD1 (5 bases). Deletions cut 3 bases from V and 4 bases from J, with 24 bases between. The CDR3 runs to 18 residues. CDR1 is SNHLY and CDR2 is FYNNEI in the germline V gene. As DNA, the CDR3 is TGTGCCAGCAGTGAGCCCGATGTGGACATGGGGCTCTCCTATGGCTACACCTTC. This codes for CASSEPDVDMGLSYGYTF.

This clonotype was seen ten or more times. The chain employs TRBV19 and TRBJ1-5, with 8 bases identical to TRBD1. There are 19 residues in the CDR3. Germline assignment: CDR1 LNHDA and CDR2 SQIVND (reference sequence). The V segment lost 4 bases and the J segment 2 bases; nucleotides outside the gene matches: 16. Here the CDR3 reads CASSTWDRLNSYRNQPQHF. The CDR3 DNA sequence: TGTGCCAGTAGTACCTGGGACAGGCTGAACTCATATCGCAATCAGCCCCAGCATTTT.

Ten or more counts support this clonotype. The rearrangement joins TRBV15 to TRBJ1-5; D ambiguous. This CDR3 contains 18 residues. Germline values: CDR1 LNHNV, CDR2 YYDKDF (reference sequence). V lost 2 bases to trimming and J lost 0 bases, with 17 bases between them. Written as DNA, the CDR3 is TGTGCCACCAGCAGACAACCTTCAGAAGAATTTAGCAATCAGCCCCAGCATTTT. The encoded protein is CATSRQPSEEFSNQPQHF.

This clonotype was counted between two and nine times. The chain joins TRBV27 to TRBJ2-7; the D gene is possibly TRBD2 (5 bases). V was shortened by 7 bases and J by 2 bases, with 15 bases between the two germline ends. Germline values: CDR1 MNHEY, CDR2 SMNVEV (reference sequence). The CDR3 is 14 residues long. The CDR3 DNA follows: TGTGCCAGCACCCCGTACGGAGGCGCCTACGAGCAGTACTTC. It is translated as CASTPYGGAYEQYF.

This clonotype was counted many times. This chain links TRBV29-1 with TRBJ2-2; 7 nucleotides line up with TRBD1. The CDR3 totals 16 residues. Losses at the gene ends were 3 bases for V and 0 bases for J; bases not matched to a gene: 7. Germline CDR1 SQVTM, CDR2 ANQGSEA. CDR3 sequence reads: CSVEKPGQTNTGELFF. The CDR3 coding sequence is TGCAGCGTTGAGAAACCGGGACAGACGAACACCGGGGAGCTGTTTTTT.

This clonotype was observed many times. This rearrangement joins TRBV7-8 to TRBJ2-7; TRBD2 might be the D (5 bases). The CDR3 is 17 residues long. V lost 5 bases, J lost 0 bases, and 20 bases lay in between. The germline CDR1 and CDR2 sequences are SGHVS and FQNEAQ. CDR3 protein: CASSQEGTWTPSYEQYF. The CDR3 DNA is TGTGCCAGCAGCCAAGAGGGAACCTGGACGCCCTCCTACGAGCAGTACTTC.

This clonotype was observed a few times. The chain joins TRBV2 to TRBJ2-3, with D uncertain. The CDR3 is 16 amino acids. CDR1 and CDR2 (germline): SNHLY, FYNNEI. V lost 3 bases and J lost 1, with 14 bases in between. CDR3 DNA: TGTGCCAGCAGTGATCTCGGTGGTTCCGGCACAGATACGCAGTATTTT. Translated: CASSDLGGSGTDTQYF.

In its sample, this clonotype was seen a few times. The chain couples TRBV7-8 to TRBJ1-2; TRBD1 is a possible D gene (5 bases). Trimming removed 5 bases from V and 5 bases from J, with 21 bases in between. CDR3 length: 16 amino acids. Germline V lookup: CDR1 SGHVS, CDR2 FQNEAQ. This CDR3 is CASSPVSGASSYGYTF. The CDR3 DNA sequence: TGTGCCAGCAGCCCCGTAAGTGGGGCCAGCTCTTATGGCTACACCTTC.

This chain joins TRBV20-1 and TRBJ2-7; D unclear. The CDR3 sequence is 11 residues long. Germline V gene sequence: CDR1 DFQATT, CDR2 SNEGSKA (reference sequence). The V and J ends lost 8 bases and 2 bases respectively, with 10 bases between them. The CDR3 loop reads CSLGSTYEQYF. The CDR3 nucleotides are TGCAGTTTGGGTTCTACCTACGAGCAGTACTTC.

This clonotype was seen just once. The rearrangement joins TRBV7-4 to TRBJ2-2; D might be TRBD1 or TRBD2, each matching 5 bases. Trimming removed 3 bases at V and 13 bases at J, with 12 bases between. The CDR3 has 12 residues. The V gene's germline CDR1 is SGHVT and CDR2 SQSDAQ. CDR3 residues: CASSFEGRALFF. The CDR3 DNA reads TGTGCCAGCAGCTTTGAGGGACGGGCGCTGTTTTTT.

As regards this clonotype: This clone may be a read error of a much larger clone one base away. The chain joins TRBV7-8 to TRBJ2-7, with 8 bases that match TRBD1. Trimming removed 5 bases from V and 3 bases from J; junction bases left unmatched: 12. The CDR3 has 16 residues. Germline CDR1 SGHVS, CDR2 FQNEAQ. CDR3 DNA sequence: TGTGCCAGCAGCACACCTCCGGGACAGGAAGACTACGAGCAGTACTTC. It is translated as CASSTPPGQEDYEQYF.

The chain couples TRBV30 to TRBJ1-1; D unresolved. With 2 bases removed from V and 3 bases from J, the gap between germline ends came to 10 bases. This CDR3 spans 13 amino acids. The germline CDR1 and CDR2 sequences are GTSNPN and SVGIG (reference sequence). This CDR3 is CAWSTRTDTEAFF. CDR3 nucleotide sequence: TGTGCCTGGAGTACAAGGACTGACACTGAAGCTTTCTTT.

There are many counts of this clonotype. The chain recombines TRBV6-6 with TRBJ2-7; D ambiguous. The germline gives CDR1 MNHNY, CDR2 SVGAGI (reference sequence). Trimming stripped 4 bases from V and 4 bases from J, with 17 bases between. This CDR3 is built from 15 residues. The CDR3 nucleotides read TGTGCCAGCAGTTCCCTGGACCAGAGAGGATACGAGCAGTACTTC. Protein: CASSSLDQRGYEQYF.

The chain has TRBV4-2 and TRBJ2-7; D may correspond to TRBD1 or TRBD2 (6 bases each). This CDR3 has 15 residues. V was clipped by 3 bases and J by 6 bases, with 18 bases between them. Germline values: CDR1 LGHNA, CDR2 YNFKEQ. The CDR3, as DNA: TGTGCCAGCAGCCAGGCGACAGTTGGAGGGGGCGAGCAGTACTTC. Translated, it gives CASSQATVGGGEQYF.

The chain couples TRBV5-1 to TRBJ2-3; maybe TRBD2 (5 bases). CDR1 and CDR2 (germline): SGHRS, YFSETQ. This CDR3 region has 16 residues. Trimming cost V 3 bases and J 6 bases, with 20 bases left between them. The CDR3 reads CASSSVGLLRSDTQYF. CDR3 DNA: TGCGCCAGCAGCTCGGTAGGACTCCTACGCAGTGATACGCAGTATTTT.

This clonotype has only a few counts. V gene TRBV4-1 combines with J gene TRBJ2-6; D might be TRBD1 (6 bases). Between the trimmed V and J ends, which lost 6 bases and 4 bases, there was a span of 16 bases. CDR3 length: 16 residues. Germline V lookup: CDR1 MGHRA, CDR2 YSYEKL. The CDR3 nucleotides read TGCGCCAGCAGTTGGACAGCTCTGGTGGGGGCCAACGTCCTGACTTTC. As protein: CASSWTALVGANVLTF.

This clonotype was counted a few times. The rearrangement links TRBV5-1 to TRBJ2-2, with D possibly TRBD1 on 5 matching bases. Germline CDR1 and CDR2: SGHRS and YFSETQ. V was pared by 6 bases and J by 1 base, with 16 bases between. The CDR3 has 16 residues. This CDR3 is CASNMRTNLNTGELFF. DNA of the CDR3: TGCGCCAGCAACATGCGGACAAACCTGAACACCGGGGAGCTGTTTTTT.